Presented here are 15 T cell receptor beta chains from one specimen sequenced in a study of control samples from healthy donors and cancer patients. The method was immunoSEQ multiplex PCR; TCRdb's version includes in-frame clones alone and lacks a portion of them. The sample records 50,000 to 55,000 clones, around 87% being singletons. The sequenced sample was PBMCs. Every receptor here comes from a man aged 60 to 75 with head and neck cancer.

The chain combines TRBV7-8 with TRBJ2-7; D unclear. V was pared by 2 bases and J by 5 bases, with 13 bases between. This CDR3 comprises 14 residues. Germline V gives CDR1 SGHVS, CDR2 FQNEAQ. The CDR3 nucleotides read TGTGCCAGCAGCTTAACCAGACTGGTCAACGAGCAGTACTTC. It yields the protein CASSLTRLVNEQYF.

The rearrangement joins TRBV13 to TRBJ1-6, with D hard to call. This CDR3 region has 14 residues. V was clipped by 3 bases and J by 8 bases, with 11 bases between them. Germline CDR1 reads PRHDT; CDR2 reads FYEKMQ (reference sequence). This CDR3 is CASSLTGDYSPLHF. DNA for the CDR3: TGTGCCAGCAGCTTGACGGGAGACTATTCACCCCTCCACTTT.

The chain is built from TRBV15 and TRBJ2-7; D gene uncertain. The CDR3 runs 13 residues. V was shortened by 0 bases and J by 3 bases, with 6 bases between the two germline ends. CDR1 is LNHNV, CDR2 YYDKDF, per germline (reference sequence). CDR3 bases: TGTGCCACCAGCAGAGATTTGGGCTACGAGCAGTACTTC. Its translation is CATSRDLGYEQYF.

J is TRBJ1-2 and V is TRBV19; D unresolved. Germline CDR1 is LNHDA and CDR2 is SQIVND (reference sequence). V lost 5 bases to trimming and J lost 1 base, with 8 bases between them. This CDR3 has 13 residues. Here the CDR3 reads CASSSGYNYGYTF. CDR3 sequence (DNA): TGTGCCAGTAGTTCAGGTTATAACTATGGCTACACCTTC.

This clone was picked up a small number of times. This chain uses TRBV7-6 with TRBJ2-5; 8 bases are a match to TRBD1. Germline V gives CDR1 SGHVS, CDR2 FNYEAQ. V shed 5 bases and J 4 bases; nucleotides not matched to a gene: 12. This CDR3 is 16 amino acids long. As DNA, the CDR3 is TGTGCCAGCAGCCCGTGGACAGGGAAGGAAGGAGAGACCCAGTACTTC. It encodes CASSPWTGKEGETQYF.

The J gene is TRBJ2-5, the V gene TRBV6-6; 12 nucleotides line up with TRBD2. Trimming took 4 bases from V and 3 from J; bases not matched to a gene: 6. The CDR3 runs to 16 residues. Germline CDR1 and CDR2: MNHNY and SVGAGI (reference sequence). CDR3 in DNA: TGTGCCAGCAGTTTCCTTCGACTAGCGGGAGAAGAGACCCAGTACTTC. Translated: CASSFLRLAGEETQYF.

V usage is TRBV6-2 or TRBV6-3 and J usage is TRBJ1-3; no clear D. CDR3 length: 17 residues. Trimming cost V 4 bases and J 0 bases, with 16 bases left between them. Germline V gene lookup returns CDR1 MNHEY and CDR2 SVGEGT. CDR3 in amino acids: CASSFLRQAASGNTIYF. CDR3 bases: TGTGCCAGCAGTTTCCTCCGACAAGCCGCCTCTGGAAACACCATATATTTT.

This sequence joins TRBV7-8 and TRBJ1-5; D is unresolved. CDR1 is SGHVS and CDR2 is FQNEAQ in the germline V gene. V was pared by 1 base and J by 5 bases, with 12 bases between. CDR3 size: 15 residues. CDR3 sequence reads: CASSLGQAGYQPQHF. The CDR3 DNA follows: TGTGCCAGCAGCTTAGGGCAGGCGGGTTATCAGCCCCAGCATTTT.

This clone showed up just once. This chain connects TRBV5-1 to TRBJ2-3, with D perhaps being TRBD1 or TRBD2 (5 bases each). CDR1 and CDR2 (germline): SGHRS, YFSETQ. The V end lost 4 bases, the J end lost 2 bases, and 14 bases lay between the germline ends. This CDR3 region has 15 residues. CDR3 amino acids: CASSLGTGDTDTQYF. The CDR3 coding sequence is TGCGCCAGCAGCCTGGGGACCGGAGACACAGATACGCAGTATTTT.

The rearrangement joins TRBV5-5 to TRBJ1-4, with 9 bases that match TRBD1. V lost 2 bases and J lost 2; bases outside the gene matches: 4. Germline CDR1 reads SGHKS; CDR2 reads YYEKEE (reference sequence). CDR3 length: 16 residues. The chain's CDR3 is CASSLGQGITNEKLFF. CDR3 nucleotide sequence: TGTGCCAGCAGCTTAGGACAGGGGATTACTAATGAAAAACTGTTTTTT.

The genes are TRBV6-5 and TRBJ2-7; TRBD1 is a possible D gene (6 bases). Deletions cut 4 bases from V and 0 bases from J, with 16 bases between. The CDR3 length is 16 residues. Germline V lookup: CDR1 MNHEY, CDR2 SVGAGI. Here the CDR3 reads CASSSRTAMISYEQYF. The DNA for the CDR3 is TGTGCCAGCAGTTCTCGGACAGCCATGATCTCCTACGAGCAGTACTTC.

This clone has only a few counts. The chain uses TRBV6-5 and TRBJ1-4, with a weak D call TRBD1 (5 bases). This CDR3 region has 15 residues. Between the trimmed V and J ends, which lost 0 bases and 0 bases, there was a span of 5 bases. Looked up from germline, CDR1 is MNHEY and CDR2 is SVGAGI. The CDR3 is CASSYSTATNEKLFF. As DNA, the CDR3 is TGTGCCAGCAGTTACTCGACAGCAACTAATGAAAAACTGTTTTTT.

The rearrangement joins TRBV6-5 to TRBJ1-2; 7 bases line up with TRBD1. CDR3 length: 13 residues. Germline V gives CDR1 MNHEY, CDR2 SVGAGI. V gave up 8 bases and J gave up 1 base; unmatched junction bases: 4. The CDR3 nucleotides read TGTGCCAGCCTGGGACAGATTAACTATGGCTACACCTTC. It specifies CASLGQINYGYTF.

The chain recombines TRBV7-2 with TRBJ1-5; D is uncertain. The CDR3 spans 15 residues. With 1 base removed from V and 2 bases from J, the gap between germline ends came to 9 bases. CDR1 is SGHTA, CDR2 FQGNSA, per germline. The chain's CDR3 is CASSLDGGRNQPQHF. The CDR3 DNA reads TGTGCCAGCAGCTTAGACGGAGGCCGCAATCAGCCCCAGCATTTT. Full variable domain (missing parts from reference TRBV7-2 and TRBJ1-5): GAGVSQSPSNKVTEKGKDVELRCDPISGHTALYWYRQSLGQGLEFLIYFQGNSAPDKSGLPSDRFSAERTGGSVSTLTIQRTQQEDSAVYLCASSLDGGRNQPQHFGDGTRLSIL.

This chain connects TRBV3-1 (or the pseudogene TRBV3-2) to TRBJ1-2; the D gene is possibly TRBD1 (5 bases). This CDR3 spans 14 amino acids. Germline V gives CDR1 LGHDT, CDR2 YNNKEL (reference sequence). V was trimmed by 2 bases and J by 3 bases, leaving 10 bases between them. This CDR3 reads CASSQQGGYYGYTF. The CDR3 DNA is TGTGCCAGCAGCCAACAGGGTGGATACTATGGCTACACCTTC.